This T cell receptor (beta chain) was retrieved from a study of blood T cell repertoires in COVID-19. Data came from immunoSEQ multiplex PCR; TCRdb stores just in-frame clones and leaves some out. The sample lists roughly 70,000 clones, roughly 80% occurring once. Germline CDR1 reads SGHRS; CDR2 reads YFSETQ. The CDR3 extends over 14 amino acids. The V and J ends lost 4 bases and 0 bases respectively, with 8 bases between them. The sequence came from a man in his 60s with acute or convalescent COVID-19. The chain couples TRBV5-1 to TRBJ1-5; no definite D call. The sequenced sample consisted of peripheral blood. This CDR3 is CASSQEPSNQPQHF. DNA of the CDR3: TGCGCCAGCAGCCAGGAACCTAGCAATCAGCCCCAGCATTTT.